Listed here are 4 T cell receptor beta chains from one sample, sequenced in a study of Ad26.COV2.S vaccination and SARS-CoV-2 variants. TCRdb keeps only in-frame clones here, not all; method: immunoSEQ multiplex PCR. The sample has roughly 100,000 clones, over 60% seen once; the top ten hold approximately 15%. The input for sequencing was peripheral blood, taken after recovery from COVID-19. These receptors all stem from a human donor who had recovered from COVID-19.

This chain connects TRBV21-1 to TRBJ2-3. TRBV21-1 is deemed a pseudogene. The CDR3 is made up of 17 amino acids. CDR3 sequence: CASSKRGPKRVTDTQYF. CDR3 sequence (DNA): TGTGCCAGCAGCAAACGGGGACCCAAGAGAGTCACAGATACGCAGTATTTT.

This rearrangement joins TRBV6-2 or TRBV6-3 to TRBJ1-1; a weak D match, TRBD1 (5 bases). Germline V gene lookup returns CDR1 MNHEY and CDR2 SVGEGT. Trimming removed 1 base from V and 7 bases from J, with 7 bases in between. The CDR3 has 12 residues. CDR3 region: CASSYWQGEAFF. CDR3 bases: TGTGCCAGCAGTTACTGGCAGGGTGAAGCTTTCTTT.

The rearrangement uses TRBV3-1 (or the pseudogene TRBV3-2) and TRBJ1-6; D is unclear. There are 15 residues in the CDR3. In germline, CDR1 is LGHDT, CDR2 YNNKEL (reference sequence). The V gene lost 5 bases and the J gene lost 4 bases, with 12 bases spanning the gap. Here the CDR3 reads CASSESAKYNSPLHF. In nucleotides, the CDR3 is TGTGCCAGCAGCGAATCAGCAAAGTATAATTCACCCCTCCACTTT.

The chain carries TRBV20-1 and TRBJ1-1; a weak D match, TRBD1 (6 bases). The CDR3 consists of 11 residues. From germline, CDR1 is DFQATT and CDR2 SNEGSKA (reference sequence). Trimming took 5 bases from V and 12 from J, leaving 16 bases between them. This CDR3 is CSAEQPGQTFF. CDR3 DNA sequence: TGCAGTGCTGAGCAACCGGGACAAACTTTCTTT.